The 24 T cell receptor beta chains reported below all come from one sample, sequenced in a study of radiation and T cells in renal cell carcinoma. As for time point: blood 4 weeks post-SBRT, at nephrectomy. As for treatment: 15 Gy SBRT to primary tumor, nephrectomy 4 weeks later. Generated by immunoSEQ multiplex PCR, the TCRdb table keeps only in-frame clones and is missing some. The table shows about 86,000 clones, with around four fifths occurring only once. Sample: blood, taken from a patient whose treatment included radiotherapy and nephrectomy. These receptors all stem from a man between 50 and 59 years old with renal cell carcinoma.

The chain carries TRBV28 and TRBJ2-7; 11 positions agree with TRBD2. Germline CDR1 and CDR2: MDHEN and SYDVKM. This CDR3 is 15 amino acids long. The ends lost 6 bases at V and 3 bases at J; junction bases unmatched: 7. The CDR3 DNA is TGTGCCAGCAGCAAACCCGGGACTAGCGGCTACGAGCAGTACTTC. It encodes CASSKPGTSGYEQYF.

The V call is TRBV27, the J call TRBJ1-5; D is unresolved. Germline lookup yields CDR1 MNHEY and CDR2 SMNVEV (reference sequence). This CDR3 region has 14 residues. V lost 5 bases to trimming and J lost 3 bases, with 11 bases between them. CDR3 DNA: TGTGCCAGCAGTCTACAGCCTTTCAATCAGCCCCAGCATTTT. Translated, it gives CASSLQPFNQPQHF.

This clone was detected only once. The chain links TRBV27 to TRBJ2-3; 9 positions agree with TRBD2. Trimming at V came to 4 bases and at J to 5 bases, leaving 16 bases not matched to a gene. The germline CDR1 and CDR2 sequences are MNHEY and SMNVEV (reference sequence). The CDR3 has 18 residues. The CDR3 coding sequence is TGTGCCAGCAGTTCCCTGGCCCCTAGCGGGATTTTTCAAGATACGCAGTATTTT. It codes for CASSSLAPSGIFQDTQYF.

This chain uses TRBV18 with TRBJ1-5, with 7 nucleotides matching TRBD1. Per the germline V gene, CDR1 is KGHSH and CDR2 is LQKENI. This CDR3 region has 15 residues. With V trimmed by 6 bases and J by 2 bases, 7 bases remained unmatched. CDR3 protein: CASSADRRGNQPQHF. Written as DNA, the CDR3 is TGTGCCAGCTCCGCGGACAGGAGAGGCAATCAGCCCCAGCATTTT.

V is TRBV30 and J is TRBJ1-2; a possible D gene is TRBD1 (5 bases). In germline, CDR1 is GTSNPN, CDR2 SVGIG (reference sequence). V was pared by 2 bases and J by 8 bases, with 15 bases between. CDR3 size: 13 residues. CDR3: CAWSLGTFMGYTF. The CDR3 bases are TGTGCCTGGAGTCTTGGGACCTTTATGGGCTACACCTTC.

The gene calls are TRBV4-3 and TRBJ1-6; 7 bases map to TRBD1. Trimming cost V 0 bases and J 9 bases; bases outside gene matches: 8. This CDR3 is 16 amino acids long. Germline V gene lookup returns CDR1 LGHNA and CDR2 YSLEER. Written as DNA, the CDR3 is TGCGCCAGCAGCCAAGAAACTCGACAGGGTGTTTCACCCCTCCACTTT. Amino acids: CASSQETRQGVSPLHF.

J is TRBJ2-1 and V is TRBV4-1; 10 bases are a match to TRBD2. With 4 bases clipped from V and 4 bases from J, the junction kept 4 bases outside the gene matches. In germline, CDR1 is MGHRA, CDR2 YSYEKL. CDR3 length equals 15 residues. The CDR3, as DNA: TGCGCCAGCAGCCCCGGGACTAGCGTATACAATGAGCAGTTCTTC. Amino acids: CASSPGTSVYNEQFF.

Concerning this clone itself: The junction departs from the called germline gene at one end, perhaps through a read error. The V gene is TRBV7-7, the J gene TRBJ2-1; no reliable D call. Germline assignment: CDR1 SSHAT and CDR2 FNYEAQ (reference sequence). This CDR3 spans 13 amino acids. The CDR3 region is CASSFSANNEQFF. CDR3 bases: TGTGCTAGCAGCTTTTCAGCTAACAATGAGCAGTTCTTC.

The rearrangement joins TRBV9 to TRBJ2-4; possible D gene TRBD2, 6 bases. The CDR3 contains 15 residues. CDR1 is SGDLS and CDR2 is YYNGEE in the germline V gene. Trimming pared 2 bases from V and 8 bases from J, leaving 17 bases between. CDR3 nucleotides: TGTGCCAGCAGCGTTGGTGGGGGGAGCGGTGACATTCAGTACTTC. Its translation is CASSVGGGSGDIQYF.

This chain joins TRBV10-3 and TRBJ1-3; the D is unclear. V was cut by 2 bases and J by 0 bases, with 11 bases left in between. Germline assignment: CDR1 ENHRY and CDR2 SYGVKD. This CDR3 is 16 amino acids long. CDR3 sequence (DNA): TGTGCCATCAGTGAGCAGACAATCACCTCTGGAAACACCATATATTTT. Encoded protein: CAISEQTITSGNTIYF.

This clone is judged medium-sized. This chain connects TRBV2 to TRBJ1-5; D remains unclear. The CDR3 loop spans 13 amino acids. V lost 6 bases and J lost 3, with 9 bases in between. Germline V CDR1 and CDR2: SNHLY, FYNNEI. CDR3 sequence reads: CASSNWANQPQHF. CDR3 DNA sequence: TGTGCCAGCAGCAACTGGGCCAATCAGCCCCAGCATTTT.

The chain links TRBV18 to TRBJ2-7, with no clear D. Germline lookup yields CDR1 KGHSH and CDR2 LQKENI. Trimming pared 2 bases from V and 0 bases from J, leaving 11 bases between. This CDR3 contains 15 residues. The CDR3 is CASSPSLGNSYEQYF. The DNA for the CDR3 is TGTGCCAGCTCACCATCTCTAGGAAACTCCTACGAGCAGTACTTC.

The genes are TRBV9 and TRBJ1-4; the D gene is possibly TRBD1 (5 bases). V lost 3 bases to trimming and J lost 7 bases, with 13 bases between them. Germline loops: CDR1 SGDLS, CDR2 YYNGEE. The CDR3 sequence is 14 residues long. CDR3 sequence: CASSGGGFREKLFF. CDR3 coding DNA: TGTGCCAGCAGCGGTGGGGGTTTTCGTGAAAAACTGTTTTTT.

The chain joins TRBV5-4 to TRBJ1-1; D ambiguous. Germline loops: CDR1 SGHNT, CDR2 YYREEE (reference sequence). Trimming pared 0 bases from V and 1 base from J, leaving 10 bases between. The CDR3 is 15 residues long. CDR3 sequence (DNA): TGTGCCAGCAGCTTGGATGAGAGAAAGAACACTGAAGCTTTCTTT. Protein sequence: CASSLDERKNTEAFF. The variable domain in full, with the rest retrieved from reference TRBV5-4 and TRBJ1-1, is ETGVTQSPTHLIKTRGQQVTLRCSSQSGHNTVSWYQQALGQGPQFIFQYYREEENGRGNFPPRFSGLQFPNYSSELNVNALELDDSALYLCASSLDERKNTEAFFGQGTRLTVV.

The J gene is TRBJ2-7, the V gene TRBV21-1; TRBD2 is the table's D call, not checked against the DNA. TRBV21-1 is marked as a pseudogene. CDR3 length: 15 residues. The CDR3 here is CASSKALAGVPEQYF. CDR3 sequence (DNA): TGTGCCAGCAGCAAAGCACTAGCGGGAGTACCCGAGCAGTACTTC.

The V call is TRBV4-1, the J call TRBJ2-5, with 11 nucleotides matching TRBD2. The ends lost 3 bases at V and 3 bases at J; junction bases unmatched: 9. The CDR3 is 17 amino acids. Germline V gene sequence: CDR1 MGHRA, CDR2 YSYEKL. The DNA for the CDR3 is TGCGCCAGCAGCCAGCTTCGGGGGACTAGCGGAGAAGAGACCCAGTACTTC. It is translated as CASSQLRGTSGEETQYF.

Concerning this clone itself: In the same sample, other DNA sequences code for this CDR3. The chain is built from TRBV9 and TRBJ2-3; D could derive from TRBD1 or TRBD2 (5 bases each). Per germline, CDR1 SGDLS and CDR2 YYNGEE. CDR3 length: 15 amino acids. The germline V and J ends were trimmed by 0 bases and 1 base, with 9 bases remaining between them. This chain's CDR3 is CASSVGGRGTDTQYF. The CDR3 coding sequence is TGTGCCAGCAGCGTAGGGGGGAGAGGCACAGATACGCAGTATTTT.

This sequence joins TRBV19 and TRBJ2-1; 9 bases map to TRBD1. The germline V gene encodes CDR1 LNHDA and CDR2 SQIVND (reference sequence). The CDR3 extends over 14 amino acids. The trim removed 4 bases at V and 9 bases at J, leaving 7 bases unmatched. This CDR3 is CASSTQGAQSEQFF. In DNA form, the CDR3 reads TGTGCCAGTAGTACACAGGGGGCTCAGAGTGAGCAGTTCTTC. Full variable domain (missing parts from reference TRBV19 and TRBJ2-1): DGGITQSPKYLFRKEGQNVTLSCEQNLNHDAMYWYRQDPGQGLRLIYYSQIVNDFQKGDIAEGYSVSREKKESFPLTVTSAQKNPTAFYLCASSTQGAQSEQFFGPGTRLTVL.

This clone came up once. V is TRBV2 and J is TRBJ2-5, with D unresolved. This CDR3 has 13 amino acids. Germline lookup yields CDR1 SNHLY and CDR2 FYNNEI. V lost 3 bases to trimming and J lost 4 bases, with 9 bases between them. The DNA of the CDR3 is TGTGCCAGCAGTGAGAGTTTCGGAGAGACCCAGTACTTC. Its translation is CASSESFGETQYF.

This clone is a singleton in its sample. This rearrangement joins TRBV28 to TRBJ2-7; D gene ambiguous. The CDR3 sequence is 14 residues long. Trimming cost V 3 bases and J 6 bases, with 15 bases left between them. Germline CDR1 MDHEN, CDR2 SYDVKM. CDR3: CASSFFQGMGEQYF. The CDR3 DNA follows: TGTGCCAGCAGTTTTTTCCAAGGAATGGGCGAGCAGTACTTC.

V gene TRBV7-9 combines with J gene TRBJ1-4; the D is unclear. V lost 3 bases and J lost 7, with 6 bases in between. Germline-derived CDR1 and CDR2 are SEHNR and FQNEAQ (reference sequence). This CDR3 is 12 amino acids long. CDR3 residues: CASSFGSEKLFF. CDR3 in DNA: TGTGCCAGCAGCTTCGGGAGTGAAAAACTGTTTTTT.

This clone has just one count. The V call is TRBV4-3, the J call TRBJ2-5; D might be TRBD1 or TRBD2, each matching 5 bases. Trimming left V 2 bases short and J 2 bases short, with 12 bases between. The length of the CDR3 is 15 residues. CDR1 and CDR2 (germline): LGHNA, YSLEER. The CDR3 DNA is TGCGCCAGCAGCCAAAGGTCGGGACGACAAGAGACCCAGTACTTC. The encoded protein is CASSQRSGRQETQYF.

This sequence joins TRBV30 and TRBJ2-1; 8 bases match TRBD2. With 1 base clipped from V and 4 bases from J, the junction kept 3 bases outside the gene matches. CDR1 and CDR2 from the germline V gene are GTSNPN and SVGIG (reference sequence). The CDR3 runs to 14 residues. The DNA of the CDR3 is TGTGCCTGGAGTGATACTAGCGGATACAATGAGCAGTTCTTC. Translating it yields CAWSDTSGYNEQFF.

This sequence joins TRBV29-1 and TRBJ1-3; D call uncertain. CDR1 and CDR2 from the germline V gene are SQVTM and ANQGSEA. The CDR3 loop spans 13 amino acids. V was trimmed by 7 bases and J by 0 bases, leaving 10 bases between them. CDR3 loop: CSAMDPSGNTIYF. The CDR3, as DNA: TGCAGCGCCATGGACCCCTCTGGAAACACCATATATTTT. Full variable domain (missing parts from reference TRBV29-1 and TRBJ1-3): SAVISQKPSRDICQRGTSLTIQCQVDSQVTMMFWYRQQPGQSLTLIATANQGSEATYESGFVIDKFPISRPNLTFSTLTVSNMSPEDSSIYLCSAMDPSGNTIYFGEGSWLTVV.